This TCR beta chain was sequenced in a study of cytomegalovirus exposure and HLA in healthy donors (dated by TCRdb to the late 2010s). About the study as a whole: An earlier analysis of several hundred of the donors reported approximately 300 Gb of sequence data and 100 million to 140 million unique TCR beta sequences from about 179 million T cells. An early release that covered fewer than 800 HLA-typed donors contained about 300 gigabases of sequencing data and roughly 84 million unique TCR sequences. Of the 398 genotyped donors, over 70% fell in the genetic ancestry cluster associated with self-reported Caucasian donors. The aim of the study was to test whether cataloging public T cell receptors could identify signatures of past pathogen exposure. Using immunosequencing, the study profiled T cell repertoires from 500 to 800 subjects and related those repertoires to cytomegalovirus serostatus. Along with the approximately 620-subject first cohort, a separate validation cohort of 120 different subjects was used. To predict cytomegalovirus infection status, the study combined high-throughput TCR immunosequencing, statistical association of individual TCRs with disease status, and machine learning. To study patterns of TCR occurrence, a later analysis re-analyzed previously published TCR beta repertoires from around 700 donors and added high-resolution HLA genotyping. Rather than using new phenotypic data, the later analysis identified candidate immune exposures from TCR beta sequences and from how often those sequences occurred across donors. In an earlier analysis of roughly 540 of the donors, high-throughput TCR beta sequencing was used to judge whether each TCR beta V gene segment behaved as functional or pseudogenic. Alongside the repertoire data, information on donor age, sex, ethnicity and CMV serostatus was compiled. A later genetic analysis used genome-wide SNP genotypes for about 65% of the 666 donors, treating that subset as a discovery cohort. All discovery cohort repertoires had been generated using a single sequencing platform. HLA typing included class I and class II loci at four-digit resolution. The number of donors typed differed by locus, with about 629-640 for A, B, C, DRB1 and DQB1, around 560 for DQA1, over 600 for DPA1, and roughly 450 for DPB1. Several DR-DQ haplotypes were handled as single units for association and clustering because linkage in the cohort was strong. Among 300 to 500 genotyped donors of the cohort, an average of approximately 240,000 unique TCR beta nucleotide sequences was sequenced per donor, of which 15% to 20% were non-productive.

Libraries were built with the immunoSEQ multiplex PCR assay. The multiplex PCR relied on a mix of 60 forward primers for TCR Vbeta segments and 13 reverse primers for TCR Jbeta segments. The CDR3 region of rearranged TCR beta genes was amplified from genomic DNA by a multiplex PCR assay. The Illumina HiSeq System was used to sequence the amplified TCR beta libraries as 87-base-pair reads. The study's processing was this. A later analysis counted tens of millions of unique TCR beta chains across the 666 repertoires, and 10 million to 11 million of these chains were shared by at least two donors. A nearest-neighbor algorithm error-corrected the raw reads and collapsed the reads into unique sequences, merging closely related sequences to remove PCR and sequencing errors. V, D and J gene segments were assigned by aligning CDR3 sequences to IMGT reference sequences. For a sequence to be retained, a match of at least six nucleotides was required to both a V gene segment and a J gene segment. Rearrangements were classified as productive when the CDR3 lacked stop codons and remained in frame with V and J, and all other rearrangements were classified as non-productive. Following IMGT convention, CDR3 was defined as the stretch from the second conserved V-encoded cysteine to the conserved J-encoded phenylalanine. In an earlier analysis of approximately 500 of the donors, sequences lacking an unambiguous match to a single V gene segment were excluded. An earlier analysis of 587 of the donors classified V segments as functional when productive rearrangements were above 56.7% and as segregating when the standard deviation between donors was above 5%. A statistical classification framework was developed to diagnose cytomegalovirus status using the catalog of TCR beta chain sequences. V and J gene assignment, in a later analysis, came from comparing TCR nucleotide sequences with IMGT/GENE-DB human TR gene sequences. Using the TCRdist pipeline, a later analysis assigned CDR3 sequences along with most-parsimonious VDJ recombination scenarios. In a later analysis, each TCR beta chain was defined by its CDR3 amino acid sequence together with its V-gene family, and reads without a unique V-gene family were excluded. As a way to deal with suspected cross-contamination and a sequencing artifact, a later analysis dropped roughly 600 nucleotide sequences that were highly shared and had low generation probability. In a later analysis, a clonal expansion index was calculated for each public chain from normalized within-repertoire ranks of inferred template counts. Generation probabilities in a later analysis came from a VDJ recombination model fitted to out-of-frame rearrangements, and those results were checked against IGoR. Hypergeometric tests were used in a later analysis to score TCR-TCR, TCR-HLA and TCR-CMV co-occurrence, with a repertoire-size bias correction applied to the TCR pairs. To estimate false discovery rates, a later analysis permuted the HLA or CMV assignments 20 times. In a later analysis, co-occurring TCRs were grouped using DBSCAN, with TCRdist sequence similarity added in when clustering inside HLA-allele-positive subsets. For co-occurrence clustering, repertoires with fewer than 30,000 or more than 120,000 public chains were excluded, along with roughly 5 repertoires with anomalous nucleotide sharing. As stored in TCRdb, this immuneACCESS dataset retains in-frame rearrangements with V and J assigned. A fraction of the clones does not appear; measured against another copy, unresolved V genes explain less than half of the discrepancy, and the remainder lacks a known reason. Clone size and V and J calls were adopted from that table, with D and trimming inferred from the DNA. This sample gives 150,000 to 200,000 clones in total; just under 80% of them show up just once. The top ten clonotypes cover 1.5% to 2% of the sample.

Study-wide findings and limitations: The 87-base-pair reads could not distinguish some IMGT-functional V segments, including TRBV6-2 and TRBV6-3, so those segments were excluded. In a later analysis, more than 15,000 TCR beta sequences were associated with specific HLA alleles at a false discovery rate of 0.05. Immune exposure information for the cohort was limited to CMV serostatus. A cluster of highly shared sequence variants was judged likely to represent a technical artifact of the sequencing pipeline. In vitro tests confirmed that a few of the cytomegalovirus-associated TCR beta chains recognize cytomegalovirus antigens. Only TCR beta chains were sequenced in this cohort, and the absence of alpha or paired-chain data limited detectable features. A later analysis found that most CMV-associated TCR beta chains appeared HLA-restricted, with HLA associations seemingly driven largely by CMV exposure. In a later analysis, several top co-occurrence clusters were reported to appear linked to parvovirus B19, influenza, CMV and Epstein-Barr virus. Compared with equally common non-associated chains, HLA-associated TCR beta chains in a later analysis were more clonally expanded and had lower generation probabilities. Because counts were too low, under 20 rarely observed V segments, including chromosome 9 orphons, were left out of the earlier analysis of about 500 of the donors. Sequencing depth was assumed to be roughly uniform across donors in the presence/absence analyses, though that assumption may not hold. A later genetic analysis associated a missense DCLRE1C variant with V-gene and J-gene trimming of TCR beta chains, and an independent cohort replicated the association. The authors suggested that the approach could potentially be generalized to other disease states and immunological phenotypes. A later genetic analysis reported fewer N-insertions in productive TCRs among donors in an Asian-associated ancestry cluster than the roughly 640-donor mean. Assigning TCR associations to individual alleles was difficult when HLA alleles, especially DR and DQ, strongly co-occurred. Linkage disequilibrium might explain the correlated functional status among segregating V segments, but an unknown experimental factor could not be excluded. A further reported finding was that TCR beta sequences accurately predicted the HLA-A and HLA-B alleles for most subjects in the first cohort. In an earlier analysis of approximately 590 of the donors, most TCR beta V segments appeared in productive rearrangements about 87% or about 30% of the time, broadly matching IMGT annotations. Because some donors lacked HLA typing at each locus, the association tests relied only on the typed subset. The study gave a list of over 150 TCR beta chains associated with cytomegalovirus. Most TCR sequences were observed very rarely across donors, whereas some public TCRs were present in many individuals. In a later analysis, TCR association rates were found to vary across HLA loci, with the most associated TCRs seen for DRB1 alleles and the fewest for HLA-C alleles. The classifier was reported to diagnose cytomegalovirus status with high specificity and sensitivity in both the original cohort and the validation cohort.

V is pruned by 4 bases and J by 8 bases, leaving 10 bases of the junction without a gene match. For CDR1 and CDR2, the germline V gene lists SGHAT and FQNNGV. Its CDR3 holds 16 amino acids, cysteine through phenylalanine. CDR3 DNA only is kept here, 48 bases in frame from base 1. This clone was seen a single time. This clone's antigen is unknown. The input lacks base qualities; no much larger clone sits a single base away. The cohort comprised some 700 healthy bone marrow donors. All cohort members were sampled while nominally healthy, although unrecorded immune exposures were likely present. The donor was CMV seronegative and was included in the group of hundreds of seronegative cohort members. A peripheral blood sample was provided by each donor, and peripheral blood mononuclear cells were used for TCR beta sequencing. The Qiagen DNeasy Blood Extraction Kit was used to extract genomic DNA from the blood cell samples.

Sequenced material: PBMCs. The clonotype originates from a woman aged 25 to 39 in good health and CMV-seronegative. Recombination linked TRBV11-2 to TRBJ1-6; 8 middle bases align to TRBD1. The DNA sequence follows: TGTGCCAGCAGCTACGCTTCAGGGGGCCGGGATTCACCCCTCCACTTT. Translation gives CASSYASGGRDSPLHF.